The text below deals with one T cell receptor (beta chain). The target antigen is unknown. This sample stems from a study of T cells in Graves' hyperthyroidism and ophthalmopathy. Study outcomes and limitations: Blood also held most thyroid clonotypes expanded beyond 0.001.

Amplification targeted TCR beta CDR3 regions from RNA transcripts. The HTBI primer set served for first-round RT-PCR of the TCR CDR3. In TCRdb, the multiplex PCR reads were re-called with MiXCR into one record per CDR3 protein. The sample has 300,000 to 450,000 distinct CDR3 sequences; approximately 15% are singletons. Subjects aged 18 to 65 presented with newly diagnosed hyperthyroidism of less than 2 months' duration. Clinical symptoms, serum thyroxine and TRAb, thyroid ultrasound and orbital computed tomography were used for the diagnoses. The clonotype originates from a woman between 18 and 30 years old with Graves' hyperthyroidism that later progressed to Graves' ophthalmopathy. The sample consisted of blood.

CDR3 nucleotides: TGCAGTGCTAGAGATGACAGGGGGCTTACTGAAGCTTTCTTT. Its protein is CSARDDRGLTEAFF. The J gene is TRBJ1-1, the V gene TRBV20-1, with 10 nucleotides matching TRBD1. Germline CDR1 reads DFQATT; CDR2 reads SNEGSKA (reference sequence). V lost 0 bases and J lost 5; bases outside the gene matches: 3. This CDR3 contains 14 residues.